This T cell receptor beta chain was documented in a study of blood T cells in healthy people across ages. About the study: Template switching caught about one barcoded beta molecule for each two T cells. Study observations and caveats: Naive T cell percentage showed a strong correlation with TCR beta diversity. Across the age range, TCR beta diversity per million T cells fell in a roughly linear way.

Germline lookup yields CDR1 LGHNA and CDR2 YSLEER. The CDR3 has 16 amino acids. V gave up 0 bases and J gave up 3 bases, with 14 bases separating them. Worth noting for this clonotype: As yet, its antigen is unknown.

Sample-barcoded 5' priming and a J-beta primer mix drove a second PCR of about 6 to 11 cycles. With 12 random nucleotides, a template-switch adaptor tagged each individual cDNA molecule. TCRdb independently ran MiXCR on the 5' RACE reads; one entry per CDR3 protein. Of hundreds of thousands of distinct CDR3 sequences in the sample, around 50% were seen once. The V call is TRBV4-3, the J call TRBJ1-2; D is undetermined. The clonotype originates from a man older than 75 in good health. Sequencing was carried out using blood. CDR3 DNA sequence: TGCGCCAGCAGCCAAGATCATGAGCCGAGTGACTATGGCTACACCTTC. It codes for CASSQDHEPSDYGYTF.